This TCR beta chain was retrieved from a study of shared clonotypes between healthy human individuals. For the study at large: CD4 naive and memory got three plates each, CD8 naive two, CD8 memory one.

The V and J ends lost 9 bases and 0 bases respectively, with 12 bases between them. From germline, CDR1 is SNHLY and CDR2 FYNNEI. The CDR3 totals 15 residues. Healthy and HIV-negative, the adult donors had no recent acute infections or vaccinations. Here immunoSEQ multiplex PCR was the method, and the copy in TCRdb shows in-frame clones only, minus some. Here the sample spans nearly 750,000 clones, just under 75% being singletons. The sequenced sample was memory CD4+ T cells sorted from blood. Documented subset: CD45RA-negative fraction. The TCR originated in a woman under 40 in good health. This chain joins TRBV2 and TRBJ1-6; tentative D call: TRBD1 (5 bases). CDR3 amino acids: CASGPQGSYNSPLHF. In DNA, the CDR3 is TGTGCCAGTGGCCCCCAGGGCTCCTATAATTCACCCCTCCACTTT.